This T cell receptor (beta chain) was captured by sequencing in a study of cytomegalovirus exposure and HLA in healthy donors. Points from the study as a whole: Many donors carried some public TCRs, although rarity characterized most TCR sequences. The authors confirmed in vitro that a few CMV-associated chains were specific for CMV antigens. Overall, about 160 TCR beta chains were annotated as cytomegalovirus-associated. In the roughly 120 validation repertoires, a later analysis found that first-cohort TCR clusters tended to co-occur.

The table lists this clone with a few counts. Its antigen remains unknown. V was cut by 4 bases and J by 3 bases, with 16 bases left in between. CDR3 length: 15 residues. Looked up from germline, CDR1 is SGHKS and CDR2 is YYEKEE (reference sequence). Assay: immunoSEQ multiplex PCR; the TCRdb copy retains only in-frame clones and omits some. This table holds under 250,000 clones, over 65% found once. The sequenced material came from PBMCs. This sequence originates from a woman under 30 in good health and CMV-seronegative. This chain uses TRBV5-5 with TRBJ1-2; D is possibly TRBD1 (6 bases). CDR3 in DNA: TGTGCCAGCAGCCCCGTACCGACAGGCTACTATGGCTACACCTTC. Protein: CASSPVPTGYYGYTF.